A single sample is the source of the 7 T cell receptor beta chains below, sequenced in a study of CD8 T cells in ankylosing spondylitis (dated by TCRdb to between 2016 and 2019). Libraries were made using 5' RACE. This sample was sequenced with an Illumina HiSeq 2500. TCRdb reran the public reads through fastp at Q25 and MiXCR, keeping productive beta chains. Rows matching on CDR3 protein sequence are summarized as one entry with the most common DNA and genes. The sample table records around 91,000 distinct CDR3 sequences; roughly 8.5% of these occur just once. The ten largest clones add up to 25% to 35% of the sample. No antigen has been identified for these receptors. Broader findings and caveats from the paper: Blood from ankylosing spondylitis patients appeared to be characterized by a TCR beta motif composed of roughly eight highly homologous amino acid variants.

The specimen was blood, either unsorted or a sorted T cell fraction (not recorded which). These receptor sequences come from a male donor with ankylosing spondylitis.

This clonotype has only a few counts. This chain connects TRBV6-1 to TRBJ2-3; 7 bases are shared with TRBD2. The CDR3 is made up of 16 amino acids. Germline CDR1 and CDR2: MNHNS and SASEGT. V lost 4 bases, J lost 1 base, and 8 bases stayed unmatched. The CDR3 DNA reads as TGTGCCAGCAGTGGAATGCGCGGGAGTGGCACAGATACGCAGTATTTT. It specifies CASSGMRGSGTDTQYF.

This clonotype showed up just a few times. The rearrangement links TRBV19 to TRBJ2-2; 7 bases line up with TRBD2. V lost 2 bases to trimming and J lost 1 base; unmatched junction nucleotides: 7. Germline CDR1 and CDR2: LNHDA and SQIVND (reference sequence). The CDR3 has 17 amino acids. CDR3 sequence: CASSIIRASGNTGELFF. The CDR3 coding sequence is TGTGCCAGTAGTATAATCAGGGCTAGCGGGAACACCGGGGAGCTGTTTTTT.

This clonotype was seen a handful of times. The chain recombines TRBV24-1 with TRBJ2-1, with 7 bases identical to TRBD2. Germline-derived CDR1 and CDR2 are KGHDR and SFDVKD. V lost 3 bases and J lost 4; bases outside the gene matches: 14. The CDR3 consists of 18 residues. The CDR3: CATSDPDPAGAAYNEQFF. The DNA of the CDR3 is TGTGCCACCAGTGATCCCGATCCGGCGGGAGCAGCGTACAATGAGCAGTTCTTC.

This clonotype was found a few times. The rearrangement uses TRBV24-1 and TRBJ2-2, with a tentative D call TRBD2 (5 bases). CDR3 length: 15 amino acids. The germline gives CDR1 KGHDR, CDR2 SFDVKD. The V and J ends lost 5 bases and 5 bases respectively, with 14 bases between them. The CDR3 is CATSGSMGGTGELFF. The CDR3 bases are TGTGCCACCAGTGGATCCATGGGCGGGACCGGGGAGCTGTTTTTT.

J is TRBJ2-5 and V is TRBV5-1, with TRBD1 as a possible D gene (5 bases). CDR3 length: 14 residues. V lost 4 bases to trimming and J lost 1 base, with 11 bases between them. In germline, CDR1 is SGHRS, CDR2 YFSETQ. The CDR3 DNA sequence: TGCGCCAGCAGCGAAACAGGCTTCCAAGAGACCCAGTACTTC. It encodes CASSETGFQETQYF.

This clonotype appeared many times. The rearrangement links TRBV7-2 to TRBJ1-5; D not resolved. Trimming left V 6 bases short and J 0 bases short, with 15 bases between. Germline V gene sequence: CDR1 SGHTA, CDR2 FQGNSA. The CDR3 has 16 residues. CDR3 loop: CASSPERSYSNQPQHF. In nucleotides, the CDR3 is TGTGCCAGCAGTCCGGAGCGGTCTTATAGCAATCAGCCCCAGCATTTT.

This clonotype was seen many times. The chain carries TRBV3-1 and TRBJ2-7; D is ambiguous. This CDR3 comprises 15 residues. Germline loops: CDR1 LGHDT, CDR2 YNNKEL (reference sequence). The V end was cut by 0 bases, the J end by 0 bases, with 9 bases between. The CDR3 reads CASSQDLTASYEQYV. The CDR3 DNA follows: TGTGCCAGCAGCCAAGATCTCACAGCCTCCTACGAGCAGTACGTC.